This entry lists 9 T cell receptor beta chains sequenced from one sample in a study of technical replicates of blood from a few donors (TCRdb year 2017). Library construction relied on the immunoSEQ multiplex PCR assay. Not all clones reach the TCRdb copy of this immuneACCESS table, which keeps in-frame sequences only. Checked studies attribute under half of the gap to unresolved V genes and leave the rest unexplained. For this sample the table gives around 78,000 clones, of which over 85% were detected only once. The ten largest clones capture around 0.25% of the sample. Sequencing was done on a sample of T cells isolated from PBMCs. All receptors derive from a human donor in good health.

This chain uses TRBV6-1 with TRBJ2-7; 8 positions match TRBD2. The germline gives CDR1 MNHNS, CDR2 SASEGT. Losses at the gene ends were 4 bases for V and 3 bases for J; bases not matched to a gene: 5. CDR3 length: 14 amino acids. CDR3: CASSGLSGSYEQYF. CDR3 coding DNA: TGTGCCAGCAGTGGTTTGAGCGGGAGCTACGAGCAGTACTTC.

V is TRBV4-1 and J is TRBJ2-2; the match to TRBD2 covers 8 bases. The CDR3 contains 15 residues. Trimming cost V 5 bases and J 2 bases; bases outside gene matches: 4. Germline V CDR1 and CDR2: MGHRA, YSYEKL. The CDR3 sequence is CASSESGGNTGELFF. As DNA, the CDR3 is TGCGCCAGCAGCGAAAGCGGGGGAAACACCGGGGAGCTGTTTTTT.

The chain couples TRBV2 to TRBJ1-5; the D is unclear. Germline V gene data show CDR1 as SNHLY and CDR2 as FYNNEI. The CDR3 has 14 amino acids. V lost 3 bases, J lost 3 bases, and 9 bases lay in between. The DNA of the CDR3 is TGTGCCAGCAGTGAGTTCGGAGCCAATCAGCCCCAGCATTTT. Translated: CASSEFGANQPQHF. Full variable domain (rest looked up from reference TRBV2 and TRBJ1-5): EPEVTQTPSHQVTQMGQEVILRCVPISNHLYFYWYRQILGQKVEFLVSFYNNEISEKSEIFDDQFSVERPDGSNFTLKIRSTKLEDSAMYFCASSEFGANQPQHFGDGTRLSIL.

The chain employs TRBV5-6 and TRBJ2-2, with 7 bases aligning to TRBD2. The V gene end was trimmed by 1 base and the J gene end by 6 bases; junction bases not matched to a gene: 6. Germline CDR1 is SGHDT and CDR2 is YYEEEE. The CDR3 runs to 15 residues. The CDR3 DNA reads TGTGCCAGCAGCTTGTACAGCCGGGGGGCCGGGGAGCTGTTTTTT. Its protein is CASSLYSRGAGELFF.

This clone appeared once. This chain links TRBV9 with TRBJ2-1, with 11 bases aligning to TRBD2. V gave up 4 bases and J gave up 1 base; unmatched junction bases: 10. The CDR3 has 18 residues. CDR1 and CDR2 (germline): SGDLS, YYNGEE. The CDR3 spells CASSPDPLAGGSYNEQFF. The CDR3 DNA sequence: TGTGCCAGCAGCCCGGACCCTCTAGCGGGGGGATCCTACAATGAGCAGTTCTTC. Full variable domain (remainder filled in from reference TRBV9 and TRBJ2-1): DSGVTQTPKHLITATGQRVTLRCSPRSGDLSVYWYQQSLDQGLQFLIQYYNGEERAKGNILERFSAQQFPDLHSELNLSSLELGDSALYFCASSPDPLAGGSYNEQFFGPGTRLTVL.

The CDR3 loop is CASSQERPSGTNYEQYF. CDR3 DNA: TGCGCCAGCAGCCAAGAGAGGCCTAGCGGAACAAACTACGAGCAGTACTTC. The rearrangement links TRBV4-1 to TRBJ2-7, with TRBD2 identical over 7 bases. The CDR3 consists of 17 residues. Germline trimming cut 0 bases from V and 3 bases from J; bases unmatched to any gene: 11. Looked up from germline, CDR1 is MGHRA and CDR2 is YSYEKL.

The chain joins TRBV4-1 to TRBJ1-5; possibly TRBD1 for D (5 bases). In germline, CDR1 is MGHRA, CDR2 YSYEKL. V lost 3 bases and J lost 0, with 18 bases in between. The CDR3 consists of 18 residues. The CDR3 bases are TGCGCCAGCAGCCACCTGGACAAGCGCTGGTTTAGCAATCAGCCCCAGCATTTT. Protein sequence: CASSHLDKRWFSNQPQHF.

CDR3 coding DNA: TGTGCCAGCAGGGCGGGCCCTGCCACCGGGGAGCTGTTTTTT. Translated: CASRAGPATGELFF. The chain couples TRBV2 to TRBJ2-2, with a tentative D call TRBD2 (5 bases). Germline CDR1 is SNHLY and CDR2 is FYNNEI. CDR3 size: 14 residues. V gave up 6 bases and J gave up 4 bases, with 12 bases separating them.

The chain carries TRBV11-1 and TRBJ1-2, with D perhaps matching TRBD1 (5 bases). V lost 4 bases and J lost 0, with 15 bases in between. The CDR3 has 16 residues. Germline V lookup: CDR1 SGHAT, CDR2 FQDESV (reference sequence). CDR3 protein: CASSSGGLIANYGYTF. As DNA, the CDR3 is TGTGCCAGCAGCTCCGGGGGACTGATAGCTAACTATGGCTACACCTTC.